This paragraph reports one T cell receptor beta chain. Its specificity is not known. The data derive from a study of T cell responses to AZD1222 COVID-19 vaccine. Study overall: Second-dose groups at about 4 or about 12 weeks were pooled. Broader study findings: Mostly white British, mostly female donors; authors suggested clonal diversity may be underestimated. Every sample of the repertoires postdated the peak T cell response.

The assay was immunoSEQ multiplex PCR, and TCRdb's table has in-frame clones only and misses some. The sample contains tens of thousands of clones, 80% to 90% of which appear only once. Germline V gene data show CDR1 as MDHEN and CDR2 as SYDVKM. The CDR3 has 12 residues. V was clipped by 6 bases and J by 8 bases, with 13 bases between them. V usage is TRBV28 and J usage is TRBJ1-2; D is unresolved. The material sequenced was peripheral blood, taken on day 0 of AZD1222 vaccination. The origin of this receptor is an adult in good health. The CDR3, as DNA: TGTGCCAGCAGGAACCTATATCGGGGCTACACCTTC. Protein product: CASRNLYRGYTF.